The 8 T cell receptor beta chains presented below share a single source sample, sequenced in a study of shared T cell receptors in the human thymus. Using immunoSEQ multiplex PCR, the repertoire was profiled, and TCRdb retains in-frame clones only, with some absent. The profile shows hundreds of thousands of clones, 75% to 80% of them singletons. These sequences were also reported in another study, on human thymus T cells.

The specimen was thymocytes. These receptors were collected from a boy younger than two with a congenital heart defect.

V and J are TRBV4-2 and TRBJ2-7, with 9 bases that match TRBD2. CDR1 is LGHNA, CDR2 YNFKEQ, per germline. This CDR3 comprises 16 residues. The junction had 4 bases not matched to a gene; V was cut back by 0 bases and J by 1 base. Here the CDR3 reads CASSQENLAGSYEQYF. CDR3 nucleotide sequence: TGTGCCAGCAGCCAAGAGAACCTAGCGGGGTCCTACGAGCAGTACTTC.

The V gene is TRBV25-1, the J gene TRBJ2-5; D might be TRBD2 (5 bases). V lost 1 base, J lost 2 bases, and 14 bases lay in between. Germline V lookup: CDR1 MGHDK, CDR2 SYGVNS. The CDR3 is 16 residues long. The CDR3 DNA is TGTGCCAGCAGTGAATCCCCCCCCAGCGGACAAGAGACCCAGTACTTC. This encodes CASSESPPSGQETQYF. Looking up the rest from reference TRBV25-1 and TRBJ2-5 gives the full variable domain: EADIYQTPRYLVIGTGKKITLECSQTMGHDKMYWYQQDPGMELHLIHYSYGVNSTEKGDLSSESTVSRIRTEHFPLTLESARPSHTSQYLCASSESPPSGQETQYFGPGTRLLVL.

This chain connects TRBV5-6 to TRBJ2-3, with TRBD1 matching over 8 bases. The CDR3 sequence is 16 residues long. V shed 3 bases, J shed 2 bases, and the junction held 8 bases outside the gene matches. Germline V lookup: CDR1 SGHDT, CDR2 YYEEEE. The CDR3 nucleotides read TGTGCCAGCAGCTCCGGGGGACAGGCGGACACAGATACGCAGTATTTT. This codes for CASSSGGQADTDTQYF.

This chain connects TRBV27 to TRBJ2-1; a possible D gene is TRBD2 (6 bases). The germline V gene encodes CDR1 MNHEY and CDR2 SMNVEV (reference sequence). CDR3 length: 13 residues. V was clipped by 3 bases and J by 5 bases, with 8 bases between them. The CDR3 spells CASSLGEDNEQFF. CDR3 sequence (DNA): TGTGCCAGCAGTTTGGGGGAGGACAATGAGCAGTTCTTC.

J is TRBJ2-5 and V is TRBV5-1; D gene unclear. From germline, CDR1 is SGHRS and CDR2 YFSETQ. The CDR3 is 14 residues long. Deletions cut 0 bases from V and 2 bases from J, with 8 bases between. CDR3 protein: CASSLVAEQETQYF. In nucleotides, the CDR3 is TGCGCCAGCAGCTTGGTGGCAGAACAAGAGACCCAGTACTTC.

The rearrangement links TRBV6-5 to TRBJ2-7; D ambiguous. V was cut by 8 bases and J by 2 bases, with 16 bases left in between. This CDR3 comprises 14 residues. The germline V gene has CDR1 MNHEY and CDR2 SVGAGI. The DNA for the CDR3 is TGTGCCAGCGGAACCTCGGTCAGGACCTACGAGCAGTACTTC. It codes for CASGTSVRTYEQYF.

V usage is TRBV6-1 and J usage is TRBJ2-3, with TRBD2 as a possible D gene (7 bases). The length of the CDR3 is 17 residues. Trimming took 2 bases from V and 2 from J, leaving 17 bases between them. The germline gives CDR1 MNHNS, CDR2 SASEGT. CDR3 residues: CASSEFPLGGHTDTQYF. DNA of the CDR3: TGTGCCAGCAGTGAATTCCCCTTGGGGGGGCACACAGATACGCAGTATTTT.

V gene TRBV29-1 combines with J gene TRBJ2-1; 10 positions agree with TRBD2. The length of the CDR3 is 15 residues. V was pared by 3 bases and J by 7 bases, with 9 bases of the junction left unmatched. Germline V gene sequence: CDR1 SQVTM, CDR2 ANQGSEA. CDR3 sequence (DNA): TGCAGCGTTGAGGTACCTAGCGGGAGAGGGAATGAGCAGTTCTTC. Its protein is CSVEVPSGRGNEQFF.